The source of this TCR beta chain is a study of blood T cells in healthy people across ages. Findings and caveats of the study: Bulk PBMC profiling left naive and antigen-experienced comparisons inconclusive. Underestimates were what the diversity estimates from one million T cells were considered to be.

The germline V gene encodes CDR1 SGHRS and CDR2 YFSETQ. CDR3 length: 17 residues. Trimming took 0 bases from V and 5 from J, leaving 20 bases between them. In the case of this clonotype: The target antigen is unknown.

Then a second PCR, running roughly 6 to 11 cycles, was carried out with a sample-barcoded 5' primer and a J-beta primer mix. Each sample yielded at least 3 million CDR3-containing paired-end reads. From the 5' RACE reads, TCRdb called clonotypes with MiXCR, one entry per CDR3 protein. Of 600,000 to 650,000 distinct CDR3 sequences listed, approximately 59% are singletons. The specimen was blood. The chain links TRBV5-1 to TRBJ2-5, with D possibly being TRBD2 (6 bases). The sequence was collected from a man in his fifties or sixties in good health. The CDR3 loop is CASSLAQRAYGRETQYF. DNA of the CDR3: TGCGCCAGCAGCTTGGCCCAGCGGGCATATGGGCGGGAGACCCAGTACTTC.